Presented here are 30 T cell receptor beta chains from one specimen sequenced in a study of T-cell reconstitution after alpha-beta-depleted transplantation in children. Preparation of the TCRbeta library was carried out with unique molecular identifiers. MiXCR, applied by TCRdb to the PCR reads, yields one record per CDR3 protein. The table has about 300,000 distinct CDR3 sequences, 10% seen once. The material sequenced was PBMCs, taken before TCRalphabeta/CD19-depleted stem cell transplant. These receptors all come from a boy younger than two with acute myeloid leukemia, due to receive a stem cell transplant.

This clonotype was found many times. V is TRBV10-3 and J is TRBJ2-7, with D possibly matching TRBD2 (6 bases). Germline CDR1 is ENHRY and CDR2 is SYGVKD. Trimming left V 8 bases short and J 0 bases short, with 17 bases between. The CDR3 runs to 15 residues. This CDR3 reads CAIGTGLPTSYEQYF. As DNA, the CDR3 is TGTGCCATCGGGACGGGACTCCCGACCTCCTACGAGCAGTACTTC.

The table lists this clonotype with a few counts. The chain is built from TRBV14 and TRBJ2-7; D gene ambiguous. The V gene lost 2 bases and the J gene lost 3 bases, with 8 bases spanning the gap. Germline V gene sequence: CDR1 SGHDN, CDR2 FVKESK. The CDR3 length is 13 residues. The CDR3 loop reads CASSQYSSYEQYF. The CDR3, as DNA: TGTGCCAGCAGCCAATACTCCAGCTACGAGCAGTACTTC.

This clonotype was counted at least ten times. The rearrangement links TRBV5-4 to TRBJ1-4; D is ambiguous. V was pared by 1 base and J by 8 bases, with 15 bases between. This CDR3 spans 15 amino acids. Germline V CDR1 and CDR2: SGHNT, YYREEE (reference sequence). The CDR3 coding sequence is TGTGCCAGCAGCTTGTACGGGGAAAACCCCGAAAAACTGTTTTTT. Translating it yields CASSLYGENPEKLFF. Based on the CDR3 plus reference TRBV5-4 and TRBJ1-4, the full variable domain is ETGVTQSPTHLIKTRGQQVTLRCSSQSGHNTVSWYQQALGQGPQFIFQYYREEENGRGNFPPRFSGLQFPNYSSELNVNALELDDSALYLCASSLYGENPEKLFFGSGTQLSVL.

This clonotype was recorded many times. V and J are TRBV12-3 or TRBV12-4 and TRBJ2-7; D may match TRBD1 or TRBD2 (5 bases each). Trimming stripped 5 bases from V and 0 bases from J, with 20 bases between. The CDR3 has 17 amino acids. The CDR3 protein is CASSPPTGTGSSYEQYF. DNA of the CDR3: TGTGCCAGCAGTCCCCCTACCGGGACGGGGAGCTCCTACGAGCAGTACTTC.

This clonotype occurred a few times. The chain combines TRBV20-1 with TRBJ2-1; no firm D call. The germline V gene encodes CDR1 DFQATT and CDR2 SNEGSKA (reference sequence). V lost 6 bases and J 0 bases, leaving 15 bases between the germline ends. The CDR3 runs 15 residues. The CDR3 sequence: CSAPGRIHSYNEQFF. DNA for the CDR3: TGCAGTGCGCCTGGACGGATCCACTCCTACAATGAGCAGTTCTTC.

The chain joins TRBV4-2 to TRBJ2-5; perhaps D is TRBD1 or TRBD2 (5 bases each). Germline-derived CDR1 and CDR2 are LGHNA and YNFKEQ. The CDR3 has 15 amino acids. V lost 0 bases to trimming and J lost 1 base, with 9 bases between them. As DNA, the CDR3 is TGTGCCAGCAGCCAAGATCGGGGCCTCCAAGAGACCCAGTACTTC. As protein: CASSQDRGLQETQYF.

Worth noting for this clonotype: A much larger clone is a single base away; this may be a read error. V usage is TRBV28 and J usage is TRBJ2-1; D might be TRBD1 or TRBD2, each matching 5 bases. This CDR3 has 15 amino acids. In germline, CDR1 is MDHEN, CDR2 SYDVKM. The CDR3 DNA reads as TGTGCCAGCAGTCCCGGGACGGAGACCTACAATGGGCAGTTCTTC. As protein: CASSPGTETYNGQFF.

This clonotype has a count of ten or more. This chain links TRBV6-5 with TRBJ2-7; tentative D call: TRBD2 (7 bases). Looked up from germline, CDR1 is MNHEY and CDR2 is SVGAGI. The length of the CDR3 is 15 residues. V was trimmed by 0 bases and J by 2 bases, leaving 11 bases between them. Written as DNA, the CDR3 is TGTGCCAGCAGTTACTCATGGGGGGGCCCCTACGAGCAGTACTTC. Translating it yields CASSYSWGGPYEQYF.

The chain links TRBV3-1 to TRBJ2-2, with TRBD2 matching 9 bases. CDR3 length: 17 amino acids. J gave up 4 bases and V 4 bases, and 10 bases lay outside the gene matches. CDR1 is LGHDT and CDR2 is YNNKEL in the germline V gene (reference sequence). CDR3 nucleotide sequence: TGTGCCAGCAGCCTCTTTATTAGCGGGGGCCCCACCGGGGAGCTGTTTTTT. As protein: CASSLFISGGPTGELFF.

The V call is TRBV28, the J call TRBJ1-4, with 11 bases matching TRBD1. V dropped 5 bases and J dropped 7; count of bases not matched to a gene: 6. Looked up from germline, CDR1 is MDHEN and CDR2 is SYDVKM. The length of the CDR3 is 15 residues. CDR3 coding DNA: TGTGCCAGCAGTGGACGGACAGGGGGCGGTGAAAAACTGTTTTTT. The encoded protein is CASSGRTGGGEKLFF.

The chain has TRBV23-1 and TRBJ2-2; 10 positions agree with TRBD2. TRBV23-1 counts as an open reading frame of uncertain function. The CDR3 runs 19 residues. The V segment lost 3 bases and the J segment 0 bases; nucleotides outside the gene matches: 10. The CDR3 loop is CASSHLTPSGGTNTGELFF. CDR3 bases: TGCGCCAGCAGTCACCTCACACCTAGCGGGGGAACGAACACCGGGGAGCTGTTTTTT.

This clonotype occurred many times. The rearrangement joins TRBV19 to TRBJ2-5, with D perhaps TRBD1 (5 bases). CDR1 and CDR2 from the germline V gene are LNHDA and SQIVND (reference sequence). Trimming removed 2 bases from V and 2 bases from J, with 12 bases in between. This CDR3 comprises 15 residues. CDR3 sequence (DNA): TGTGCCAGTAGTATATTCTGGACAATACAAGAGACCCAGTACTTC. Amino acids: CASSIFWTIQETQYF.

In its sample, this clonotype was seen many times. The chain combines TRBV21-1 with TRBJ2-1; the table's TRBD1 call for D was not verified on the DNA. TRBV21-1 is listed as a pseudogene. CDR3 size: 16 residues. Here the CDR3 reads CASSTSGTGGAVEQFF. The CDR3 nucleotides read TGTGCCAGCAGCACAAGTGGGACAGGGGGCGCGGTTGAGCAGTTCTTC.

This clonotype has a count of ten or more. The chain is built from TRBV5-1 and TRBJ2-7; D unclear. This CDR3 contains 14 residues. Germline CDR1 is SGHRS and CDR2 is YFSETQ. With 2 bases removed from V and 2 bases from J, the gap between germline ends came to 11 bases. The CDR3 sequence: CASSFSGTAYEQYF. CDR3 nucleotide sequence: TGCGCCAGCAGCTTCTCGGGCACCGCCTACGAGCAGTACTTC.

This clonotype appeared many times. The chain is built from TRBV7-9 and TRBJ1-5; 7 positions match TRBD1. The CDR3 length is 17 residues. Germline V CDR1 and CDR2: SEHNR, FQNEAQ (reference sequence). The ends lost 0 bases at V and 0 bases at J; junction bases unmatched: 5. The CDR3 nucleotides read TGTGCCAGCAGCTTAGCCACAGGGGTCCCTAGCAATCAGCCCCAGCATTTT. This codes for CASSLATGVPSNQPQHF.

This clonotype was picked up many times. As DNA, the CDR3 is TGTGCCAGCAGTTTTAGGCGGGCCCTCTCCTACGAGCAGTACTTC. As protein: CASSFRRALSYEQYF. The rearrangement joins TRBV27 to TRBJ2-7; D possibly corresponds to TRBD2 (5 bases). V lost 3 bases and J lost 0, with 12 bases in between. Per germline, CDR1 MNHEY and CDR2 SMNVEV (reference sequence). The CDR3 covers 15 residues.

This clonotype was seen ten or more times. The rearrangement joins TRBV5-1 to TRBJ2-1, with 10 bases aligning to TRBD1. The CDR3 runs 16 residues. The V and J ends lost 2 bases and 6 bases, in that order; junction bases with no gene match: 8. The germline V gene encodes CDR1 SGHRS and CDR2 YFSETQ. The CDR3 sequence: CASSFVDRGLPNEQFF. CDR3 bases: TGCGCCAGCAGCTTCGTTGACAGGGGGCTTCCCAATGAGCAGTTCTTC.

A note on this clonotype: This sequence may be a read error, since a much larger clone differs from it by one base. The chain employs TRBV28 and TRBJ2-3; D possibly corresponds to TRBD2 (5 bases). The CDR3 runs to 15 residues. V was trimmed by 5 bases and J by 5 bases, leaving 17 bases between them. Germline V gene sequence: CDR1 MDHEN, CDR2 SYDVKM. CDR3 region: CASSREGYLRDTQYF. The CDR3 DNA follows: TGTGCCAGCAGTCGCGAGGGCTACCTCAGAGATACGCAGTATTTT.

This clonotype was seen repeatedly, ten times or more. V gene TRBV18 combines with J gene TRBJ1-3; D gene ambiguous. The CDR3 totals 14 residues. The germline V gene encodes CDR1 KGHSH and CDR2 LQKENI. With 10 bases removed from V and 0 bases from J, the gap between germline ends came to 13 bases. This CDR3 reads CATRTGSSGNTIYF. As DNA, the CDR3 is TGTGCCACTCGGACGGGGAGCTCTGGAAACACCATATATTTT.

The chain carries TRBV19 and TRBJ2-1; 8 bases agree with TRBD2. Trimming cost V 5 bases and J 4 bases; bases outside gene matches: 7. There are 15 residues in the CDR3. Germline-derived CDR1 and CDR2 are LNHDA and SQIVND (reference sequence). The CDR3 DNA reads TGTGCCAGTAGTTCCAGCGGGGGCGTTTACAATGAGCAGTTCTTC. This codes for CASSSSGGVYNEQFF.

The gene calls are TRBV28 and TRBJ2-7; 8 bases align to TRBD1. Germline trimming cut 5 bases from V and 4 bases from J; bases unmatched to any gene: 16. Germline CDR1 MDHEN, CDR2 SYDVKM. This CDR3 region has 17 residues. CDR3 sequence reads: CASSPPTGGPNRYEQYF. DNA of the CDR3: TGTGCCAGCAGTCCCCCCACAGGGGGTCCTAATCGGTACGAGCAGTACTTC.

This clonotype has a count of ten or more. The chain recombines TRBV5-1 with TRBJ2-2; 8 bases line up with TRBD2. V trimming: 3 bases; J trimming: 5 bases; junction bases outside the gene matches: 12. CDR1 is SGHRS and CDR2 is YFSETQ in the germline V gene. The CDR3 sequence is 17 residues long. As DNA, the CDR3 is TGCGCCAGCAGCTGGGGACTCGCGGGAGGAGGGACCGGGGAGCTGTTTTTT. It is translated as CASSWGLAGGGTGELFF. The entire variable domain, with the rest obtained from reference TRBV5-1 and TRBJ2-2, is as follows: KAGVTQTPRYLIKTRGQQVTLSCSPISGHRSVSWYQQTPGQGLQFLFEYFSETQRNKGNFPGRFSGRQFSNSRSEMNVSTLELGDSALYLCASSWGLAGGGTGELFFGEGSRLTVL.

This clonotype was observed many times. The chain employs TRBV5-1 and TRBJ2-1; 10 bases fit TRBD2. The CDR3 is made up of 14 amino acids. Germline lookup yields CDR1 SGHRS and CDR2 YFSETQ. Trimming removed 6 bases from V and 4 bases from J; junction bases left unmatched: 4. This chain's CDR3 is CASKASGGYNEQFF. The CDR3 region has the DNA TGCGCCAGCAAGGCTAGCGGGGGTTACAATGAGCAGTTCTTC.

This sequence joins TRBV11-1 and TRBJ2-1; TRBD1 or TRBD2 may be the D gene (6 bases each). V was clipped by 1 base and J by 0 bases, with 7 bases between them. The CDR3 loop spans 15 amino acids. The V gene's germline CDR1 is SGHAT and CDR2 FQDESV (reference sequence). For the CDR3, the DNA is TGTGCCAGCAGCTTAGGGGGGGCCTCCTACAATGAGCAGTTCTTC. This sequence encodes CASSLGGASYNEQFF.

This clonotype was recorded at least ten times. V is TRBV29-1 and J is TRBJ1-2; 9 bases agree with TRBD1. The germline V gene encodes CDR1 SQVTM and CDR2 ANQGSEA. Trimming took 4 bases from V and 7 from J; bases not matched to a gene: 7. There are 13 residues in the CDR3. DNA of the CDR3: TGCAGCGTTGGAACTTACAGGGGGCCTGGCTACACCTTC. Amino acid sequence: CSVGTYRGPGYTF.

At least ten counts were recorded for this clonotype. This chain joins TRBV5-1 and TRBJ2-2, with TRBD1 identical over 8 bases. V gave up 3 bases and J gave up 4 bases; unmatched junction bases: 5. There are 15 residues in the CDR3. Germline values: CDR1 SGHRS, CDR2 YFSETQ. As DNA, the CDR3 is TGCGCCAGCAGCTCCGACAGGGGAGGCACCGGGGAGCTGTTTTTT. It yields the protein CASSSDRGGTGELFF. The whole variable domain, filled in from reference TRBV5-1 and TRBJ2-2, reads KAGVTQTPRYLIKTRGQQVTLSCSPISGHRSVSWYQQTPGQGLQFLFEYFSETQRNKGNFPGRFSGRQFSNSRSEMNVSTLELGDSALYLCASSSDRGGTGELFFGEGSRLTVL.

This clonotype has a handful of counts. This sequence joins TRBV5-4 and TRBJ2-7, with TRBD1 identical over 7 bases. CDR1 and CDR2 from the germline V gene are SGHNT and YYREEE (reference sequence). This CDR3 is 13 amino acids long. The V segment lost 2 bases and the J segment 4 bases; nucleotides outside the gene matches: 3. For the CDR3, the DNA is TGTGCCAGCAGCTTTGGACAGGTATACGAGCAGTACTTC. Its translation: CASSFGQVYEQYF.

This clonotype was seen a few times. V and J are TRBV12-3 or TRBV12-4 and TRBJ2-1; 10 positions match TRBD2. This CDR3 region has 15 residues. J lost 4 bases, V lost 6 bases, and 6 bases had no gene match. CDR3 bases: TGTGCCAGCAGGCCCAGCGGGGGGGCTTACAATGAGCAGTTCTTC. As protein: CASRPSGGAYNEQFF.

This clonotype was observed many times. This sequence joins TRBV7-2 and TRBJ2-7; 12 positions agree with TRBD1. This CDR3 region has 15 residues. Trimming at V came to 6 bases and at J to 4 bases, leaving 7 bases not matched to a gene. Germline V gene lookup returns CDR1 SGHTA and CDR2 FQGNSA. CDR3 sequence reads: CASSFGTGGTYEQYF. For the CDR3, the DNA is TGTGCCAGCAGTTTCGGGACAGGGGGCACATACGAGCAGTACTTC.

There are many counts of this clonotype. The V call is TRBV28, the J call TRBJ1-1; D is ambiguous. Trimming cost V 3 bases and J 0 bases, with 8 bases left between them. The CDR3 runs 14 residues. CDR1 is MDHEN and CDR2 is SYDVKM in the germline V gene. The CDR3 region is CASSFRRLNTEAFF. Here the CDR3 DNA reads TGTGCCAGCAGTTTTCGGCGGTTGAACACTGAAGCTTTCTTT.